This T cell receptor (beta chain) was sequenced for a study of cytomegalovirus exposure and HLA in healthy donors. Overall study results and limits: TCR beta chains numbering about 160 were designated cytomegalovirus-associated. Previous analysis showed most TCR beta V segments were productive about 87% or about 30% of the time.

The primer mix had 60 Vbeta and 13 Jbeta primers. The protocol was immunoSEQ multiplex PCR, while the TCRdb copy is restricted to in-frame clones and leaves out a portion. This sample has approximately 100,000 clones, with approximately 86% found just once. Comments on this clone: Antigen: not known.

The CDR3 has 15 amino acids. The V gene lost 0 bases and the J gene lost 7 bases, with 14 bases spanning the gap. Germline V CDR1 and CDR2: SGHNT, YYREEE (reference sequence). The TCR sequence derives from a man between 25 and 39 years old in good health and CMV-seropositive. The V and J genes are TRBV5-4 and TRBJ2-1; no reliable D call. Sequenced sample: PBMCs. The CDR3, as DNA: TGTGCCAGCAGCTTGGCCACAGTCAGCATGAATGAGCAGTTCTTC. Translation gives CASSLATVSMNEQFF.